The TCR beta chain described here comes from a study of shared clonotypes between healthy human individuals. Overall study findings and caveats: Sharing across four donors was highest in naive CD4 (around 5%) and lowest in memory CD8 (around 0.4%). The study found lower generation probabilities in non-shared clonotypes than in those shared by all four donors.

Sequenced by immunoSEQ multiplex PCR; TCRdb stores in-frame clones only, minus some. The repertoire holds under 850,000 clones, with about 92% as singletons. The CDR3 has 15 amino acids. Looked up from germline, CDR1 is SEHNR and CDR2 is FQNEAQ (reference sequence). V gave up 1 base and J gave up 3 bases; unmatched junction bases: 6. It was CD45RO-negative cells, positively selected for CCR7, that made up naive CD8 cells, with terminally differentiated effector memory CD45RA+ cells excluded. About this clone itself: Antigen specificity is unknown.

The clonotype comes from a man aged 25 to 45 in good health. The genes are TRBV7-9 and TRBJ2-7; 7 bases agree with TRBD2. The sample was naive CD8+ T cells sorted from blood. Here the CDR3 DNA reads TGTGCCAGCAGCTTAGAGGGGACTAATGACTACGAGCAGTACTTC. This gives the protein CASSLEGTNDYEQYF.